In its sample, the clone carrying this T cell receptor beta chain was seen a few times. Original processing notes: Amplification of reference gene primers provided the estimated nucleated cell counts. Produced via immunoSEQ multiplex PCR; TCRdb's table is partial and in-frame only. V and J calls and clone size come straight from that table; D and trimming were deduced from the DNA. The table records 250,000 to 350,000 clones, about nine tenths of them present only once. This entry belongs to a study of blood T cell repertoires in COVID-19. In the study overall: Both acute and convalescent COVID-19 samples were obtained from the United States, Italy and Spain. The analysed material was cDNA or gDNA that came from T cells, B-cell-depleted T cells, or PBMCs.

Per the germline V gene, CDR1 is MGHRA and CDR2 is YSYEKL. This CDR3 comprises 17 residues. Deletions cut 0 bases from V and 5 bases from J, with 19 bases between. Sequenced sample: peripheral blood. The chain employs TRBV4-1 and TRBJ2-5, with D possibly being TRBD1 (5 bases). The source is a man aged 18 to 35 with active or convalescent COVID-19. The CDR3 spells CASSQEPQVRSRETQYF. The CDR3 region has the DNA TGCGCCAGCAGCCAAGAACCACAGGTTCGATCCAGGGAGACCCAGTACTTC.